This T cell receptor beta chain originates from a study of post-analysis software for immune sequencing data. Study-wide results and limits: Controls showed lower frequencies than patients for several TRBV segments, and TRBV5-6, TRBV5-1 and TRBV20-1 were among these.

TCR beta cDNA libraries included unique molecular identifiers. TCRdb re-analysed the PCR reads in MiXCR, keeping a single row per CDR3 protein. The sample lists over 700,000 distinct CDR3 sequences; 30% were seen once. CDR3 size: 17 residues. Looked up from germline, CDR1 is SEHNR and CDR2 is FQNEAQ (reference sequence). V lost 4 bases to trimming and J lost 2 bases; unmatched junction nucleotides: 9. This clonotype was detected only a few times. No antigen is known for it. What was sequenced was blood. This TCR came from a girl aged 5-17 years with multiple sclerosis. This chain links TRBV7-9 with TRBJ2-3; 10 bases match TRBD2. The CDR3, as DNA: TGTGCCAGCAGCTCTCAACTAGCGGGACCTAACACAGATACGCAGTATTTT. Translating it yields CASSSQLAGPNTDTQYF.